The sequence of this T cell receptor beta chain was determined in a study of T cell responses to AZD1222 COVID-19 vaccine. Study-wide points: The breadth and depth of Spike-specific TCRs increased once two AZD1222 doses had been given. Clonal diversity was possibly underestimated, and the donors were mostly white British, with more females. At baseline, just 6 or 7 AZD1222 recipients tested seropositive.

The repertoire was sequenced with immunoSEQ multiplex PCR; TCRdb's copy has only in-frame clones and lacks some. The table lists around 270,000 clones, 90% to 95% of them singletons. V was shortened by 5 bases and J by 0 bases, with 11 bases between the two germline ends. The CDR3 has 14 residues. Germline lookup yields CDR1 GTSNPN and CDR2 SVGIG (reference sequence). On this clone: The target antigen is unknown.

Material: peripheral blood, obtained 28 days after the second AZD1222 dose. The receptor was isolated from an adult who received the AZD1222 COVID-19 vaccine. The V call is TRBV30, the J call TRBJ1-5; D is undetermined. The CDR3 sequence: CAWSPGSSNQPQHF. The CDR3 DNA reads as TGTGCCTGGTCGCCGGGAAGTAGCAATCAGCCCCAGCATTTT.